Below are 20 T cell receptor beta chains sequenced from a single sample in a study of T cells in localized non-small cell lung cancer. Here immunoSEQ multiplex PCR was the method, and the copy in TCRdb shows in-frame clones only, minus some. This table holds roughly 1,700 clones, around 20% found once. This material consisted of normal lung tissue next to the tumor, taken before any cancer treatment. These receptors were obtained from a man aged 40-75 years with stage III lung adenocarcinoma.

This clone was found once. V and J are TRBV18 and TRBJ2-1, with TRBD1 as a possible D gene (6 bases). Germline V gives CDR1 KGHSH, CDR2 LQKENI. There are 14 residues in the CDR3. Trimming stripped 3 bases from V and 7 bases from J, with 13 bases between. CDR3 sequence (DNA): TGTGCCAGCTCACCTCCCGCAGGGGCGAATGAGCAGTTCTTC. Protein: CASSPPAGANEQFF.

In this sample, this clone turned up a few times. The chain employs TRBV11-3 and TRBJ2-5; possible D gene TRBD2, 6 bases. CDR1 is SGHNT and CDR2 is YENEEA in the germline V gene. This CDR3 spans 17 amino acids. V lost 1 base, J lost 7 bases, and 22 bases lay in between. CDR3 residues: CASSLGGSGLSAGTQYF. CDR3 DNA: TGTGCCAGCAGCTTAGGTGGTTCGGGACTCTCAGCAGGGACCCAGTACTTC. Filled out from reference TRBV11-3 and TRBJ2-5, the complete variable domain reads EAGVVQSPRYKIIEKKQPVAFWCNPISGHNTLYWYLQNLGQGPELLIRYENEEAVDDSQLPKDRFSAERLKGVDSTLKIQPAELGDSAVYLCASSLGGSGLSAGTQYFGPGTRLLVL.

The rearrangement links TRBV29-1 to TRBJ2-3; either TRBD1 or TRBD2 may fit D (5 bases each). V dropped 7 bases and J dropped 3 bases, with 17 bases sitting between them. CDR3 length equals 14 residues. Per germline, CDR1 SQVTM and CDR2 ANQGSEA. CDR3 sequence: CSAYWQGRTDTQYF. CDR3 nucleotide sequence: TGCAGCGCCTACTGGCAGGGACGGACAGATACGCAGTATTTT.

The V and J genes are TRBV19 and TRBJ1-1; D is possibly TRBD1 (5 bases). Per the germline V gene, CDR1 is LNHDA and CDR2 is SQIVND (reference sequence). This CDR3 region has 16 residues. Trimming left V 6 bases short and J 6 bases short, with 23 bases between. The CDR3 DNA reads TGTGCCAGTAGGACCCTGATTATGGGACGGTCGGCTGAAGCTTTCTTT. Protein sequence: CASRTLIMGRSAEAFF.

The V gene is TRBV4-1, the J gene TRBJ2-3, with 7 bases that match TRBD2. After removal of 5 bases from V and 6 bases from J, the junction contained 8 bases not matched to a gene. The CDR3 totals 14 residues. Germline V gene lookup returns CDR1 MGHRA and CDR2 YSYEKL. CDR3 residues: CASSFRLAQDTQYF. As DNA, the CDR3 is TGCGCCAGCAGCTTCCGACTAGCCCAGGATACGCAGTATTTT.

This clone showed up just a few times. The rearrangement joins TRBV6-7 to TRBJ2-7; D is unresolved. TRBV6-7 is an open reading frame, and its role is uncertain. V dropped 4 bases and J dropped 4 bases, with 5 bases sitting between them. The CDR3 consists of 11 residues. CDR3 nucleotide sequence: TGTGCCAGCAGTTTAAATTACGAGCAGTACTTC. Translated, it gives CASSLNYEQYF.

In this sample, this clone is medium-sized. The J gene is TRBJ1-6, the V gene TRBV11-3, with D perhaps matching TRBD1 (6 bases). V was cut by 5 bases and J by 7 bases, with 24 bases left in between. This CDR3 has 18 amino acids. Per the germline V gene, CDR1 is SGHNT and CDR2 is YENEEA. CDR3 residues: CASSINRYGTQLNSPLHF. In DNA, the CDR3 is TGTGCCAGCAGCATAAATCGTTACGGGACACAGTTGAATTCACCCCTCCACTTT.

The chain is built from TRBV11-3 and TRBJ1-2; the D is unclear. Trimming removed 7 bases at V and 8 bases at J, with 26 bases between. In germline, CDR1 is SGHNT, CDR2 YENEEA. The CDR3 is 16 residues long. The CDR3 reads CASTQLTELPFGGYTF. For the CDR3, the DNA is TGTGCCAGCACCCAACTGACTGAACTCCCCTTTGGGGGCTACACCTTC.

The chain employs TRBV6-8 and TRBJ1-1; 8 positions match TRBD1. This CDR3 has 16 residues. V was clipped by 2 bases and J by 2 bases; unmatched bases: 7. Germline loops: CDR1 MNHGY, CDR2 SAAAGT. CDR3 bases: TGTGCCAGCAGTTACCGTGAGACAGGGGATAACACTGAAGCTTTCTTT. Encoded protein: CASSYRETGDNTEAFF.

This clone has only a few counts. The chain couples TRBV11-3 to TRBJ1-6, with 7 bases fitting TRBD1. The germline gives CDR1 SGHNT, CDR2 YENEEA. Germline trimming cut 5 bases from V and 8 bases from J; bases unmatched to any gene: 6. The CDR3 consists of 14 residues. CDR3 DNA sequence: TGTGCCAGCAGCCCGACAGGGCCTCATTCACCCCTCCACTTT. This gives the protein CASSPTGPHSPLHF.

This clone occurred a few times. This chain links TRBV11-3 with TRBJ2-1; possibly TRBD2 for D (7 bases). Germline V gives CDR1 SGHNT, CDR2 YENEEA. The CDR3 totals 15 residues. The V and J ends lost 1 base and 2 bases respectively, with 9 bases between them. CDR3 coding DNA: TGTGCCAGCAGCTTAGGGGGGGGCACCTACAATGAGCAGTTCTTC. Protein sequence: CASSLGGGTYNEQFF.

The chain joins TRBV30 to TRBJ2-1; 10 bases align to TRBD2. The CDR3 loop spans 14 amino acids. Germline V gene lookup returns CDR1 GTSNPN and CDR2 SVGIG (reference sequence). With V trimmed by 2 bases and J by 6 bases, 4 bases remained unmatched. The CDR3 loop is CAWSLVAGGNEQFF. Here the CDR3 DNA reads TGTGCCTGGAGTCTGGTAGCGGGGGGCAATGAGCAGTTCTTC.

The chain has TRBV16 and TRBJ2-3; D unresolved. The CDR3 runs 14 residues. Germline-derived CDR1 and CDR2 are KGHSY and FQNENV. V lost 0 bases and J 3 bases, leaving 7 bases between the germline ends. Written as DNA, the CDR3 is TGTGCCAGCAGCCAATCGACCTTAACAGATACGCAGTATTTT. Translating gives CASSQSTLTDTQYF.

This clone has just a few counts. The CDR3 nucleotides are TGCAGCGTTGACCCCGGGCACCGGCCTTACAATGAGCAGTTCTTC. Residues: CSVDPGHRPYNEQFF. The V and J genes are TRBV29-1 and TRBJ2-1, with D uncertain. Looked up from germline, CDR1 is SQVTM and CDR2 is ANQGSEA. The CDR3 length is 15 residues. Trimming pared 3 bases from V and 4 bases from J, leaving 16 bases between.

By its share, this clone is large. The rearrangement links TRBV6-8 to TRBJ2-7, with D hard to call. Trimming pared 7 bases from V and 3 bases from J, leaving 28 bases between. This CDR3 spans 18 amino acids. CDR1 and CDR2 from the germline V gene are MNHGY and SAAAGT. The CDR3 region is CASTPPRARAGALYEQYF. The CDR3 nucleotides are TGTGCCAGCACCCCCCCACGGGCCCGGGCCGGCGCCCTCTACGAGCAGTACTTC.

This clone was seen only once. The rearrangement links TRBV29-1 to TRBJ2-2; possibly TRBD1 for D (6 bases). V shed 8 bases and J shed 3 bases, with 13 bases lying between them. The germline gives CDR1 SQVTM, CDR2 ANQGSEA. This CDR3 is built from 13 residues. The CDR3 reads CSLRQVDTGELFF. The CDR3 bases are TGCAGCTTACGACAGGTGGACACCGGGGAGCTGTTTTTT.

There are a few counts of this clone. This chain connects TRBV19 to TRBJ1-1; D may be TRBD1 (6 bases). The CDR3 is 13 amino acids. Germline V CDR1 and CDR2: LNHDA, SQIVND (reference sequence). Trimming cost V 6 bases and J 4 bases, with 12 bases left between them. CDR3 nucleotides: TGTGCCAGTAGGGGGGCATGGAGCACTGAAGCTTTCTTT. The encoded protein is CASRGAWSTEAFF.

The table lists this clone with a few counts. This rearrangement joins TRBV11-3 to TRBJ2-7; 10 positions match TRBD2. This CDR3 region has 17 residues. V was clipped by 1 base and J by 0 bases; unmatched bases: 6. Germline values: CDR1 SGHNT, CDR2 YENEEA. CDR3 sequence (DNA): TGTGCCAGCAGCTTAGTGCCTAGCGGGGGTCTCTCCTACGAGCAGTACTTC. Translation: CASSLVPSGGLSYEQYF.

This chain links TRBV18 with TRBJ1-1; unclear D gene. This CDR3 has 14 amino acids. CDR1 and CDR2 from the germline V gene are KGHSH and LQKENI. Trimming pared 5 bases from V and 2 bases from J, leaving 12 bases between. This chain's CDR3 is CASSRSARNTEAFF. CDR3 DNA: TGTGCCAGCTCAAGGTCAGCCCGAAACACTGAAGCTTTCTTT.

By sample fraction, this clone is medium-sized. The CDR3 coding sequence is TGTGCCAGCAGCTTAGGCACCCAGACTAGCGGCCAAGAGACCCAGTACTTC. It specifies CASSLGTQTSGQETQYF. This chain links TRBV11-3 with TRBJ2-5, with 9 bases lining up with TRBD2. The CDR3 sequence is 17 residues long. The germline gives CDR1 SGHNT, CDR2 YENEEA. V gave up 1 base and J gave up 1 base; unmatched junction bases: 7.